This T cell receptor beta chain came from a study of blood T cell repertoires in COVID-19. Overall study: COVID-19 samples collected from the United States, Italy and Spain covered acute and convalescent phases. In each case, the material was cDNA or gDNA derived from T cells, B-cell-depleted T cells, or PBMCs.

V lost 7 bases, J lost 3 bases, and 10 bases lay in between. Per germline, CDR1 MDHEN and CDR2 SYDVKM. The CDR3 is made up of 12 amino acids. Original data processing: Quantification of nucleated cells was approximated via reference gene primer amplification. Produced via immunoSEQ multiplex PCR; TCRdb's table is partial and in-frame only. The DNA was the basis for D and trimming; V, J and clone size are from that table. Here the sample spans under 400,000 clones, roughly 90% being singletons. Turning to this clone: This same CDR3 is encoded by further DNA sequences in the sample.

The rearrangement uses TRBV28 and TRBJ2-7; no clear D. Sequencing was performed on peripheral blood. This clonotype originated in a man between 18 and 35 years old with active or convalescent COVID-19. The CDR3 region has the DNA TGTGCCAGCACTGGTGGCAGCTACGAGCAGTACTTC. Protein sequence: CASTGGSYEQYF.